This T cell receptor beta chain appears in the sequencing data of a study of cytomegalovirus exposure and HLA in healthy donors. Study results and caveats: Excluded: some indistinguishable V segments such as TRBV6-2 and TRBV6-3.

A note on this clone: What it binds is not known.

Germline CDR1 is MNHEY and CDR2 is SVGAGI. This CDR3 region has 14 residues. V was clipped by 2 bases and J by 9 bases; unmatched bases: 4. Primers: 60 Vbeta forward and 13 Jbeta reverse. The data were produced by immunoSEQ multiplex PCR, yet TCRdb's version contains in-frame clones alone and is incomplete. The listing records 160,000 or so clones. The chain couples TRBV6-5 to TRBJ2-1; 10 bases are a match to TRBD2. The material sequenced was PBMCs. The TCR sequence derives from a man younger than 40 in good health and CMV-seronegative. CDR3 in DNA: TGTGCCAGCAGTTACGCCGCTAGCGGGAGTGAGCAGTTCTTC. It specifies CASSYAASGSEQFF.